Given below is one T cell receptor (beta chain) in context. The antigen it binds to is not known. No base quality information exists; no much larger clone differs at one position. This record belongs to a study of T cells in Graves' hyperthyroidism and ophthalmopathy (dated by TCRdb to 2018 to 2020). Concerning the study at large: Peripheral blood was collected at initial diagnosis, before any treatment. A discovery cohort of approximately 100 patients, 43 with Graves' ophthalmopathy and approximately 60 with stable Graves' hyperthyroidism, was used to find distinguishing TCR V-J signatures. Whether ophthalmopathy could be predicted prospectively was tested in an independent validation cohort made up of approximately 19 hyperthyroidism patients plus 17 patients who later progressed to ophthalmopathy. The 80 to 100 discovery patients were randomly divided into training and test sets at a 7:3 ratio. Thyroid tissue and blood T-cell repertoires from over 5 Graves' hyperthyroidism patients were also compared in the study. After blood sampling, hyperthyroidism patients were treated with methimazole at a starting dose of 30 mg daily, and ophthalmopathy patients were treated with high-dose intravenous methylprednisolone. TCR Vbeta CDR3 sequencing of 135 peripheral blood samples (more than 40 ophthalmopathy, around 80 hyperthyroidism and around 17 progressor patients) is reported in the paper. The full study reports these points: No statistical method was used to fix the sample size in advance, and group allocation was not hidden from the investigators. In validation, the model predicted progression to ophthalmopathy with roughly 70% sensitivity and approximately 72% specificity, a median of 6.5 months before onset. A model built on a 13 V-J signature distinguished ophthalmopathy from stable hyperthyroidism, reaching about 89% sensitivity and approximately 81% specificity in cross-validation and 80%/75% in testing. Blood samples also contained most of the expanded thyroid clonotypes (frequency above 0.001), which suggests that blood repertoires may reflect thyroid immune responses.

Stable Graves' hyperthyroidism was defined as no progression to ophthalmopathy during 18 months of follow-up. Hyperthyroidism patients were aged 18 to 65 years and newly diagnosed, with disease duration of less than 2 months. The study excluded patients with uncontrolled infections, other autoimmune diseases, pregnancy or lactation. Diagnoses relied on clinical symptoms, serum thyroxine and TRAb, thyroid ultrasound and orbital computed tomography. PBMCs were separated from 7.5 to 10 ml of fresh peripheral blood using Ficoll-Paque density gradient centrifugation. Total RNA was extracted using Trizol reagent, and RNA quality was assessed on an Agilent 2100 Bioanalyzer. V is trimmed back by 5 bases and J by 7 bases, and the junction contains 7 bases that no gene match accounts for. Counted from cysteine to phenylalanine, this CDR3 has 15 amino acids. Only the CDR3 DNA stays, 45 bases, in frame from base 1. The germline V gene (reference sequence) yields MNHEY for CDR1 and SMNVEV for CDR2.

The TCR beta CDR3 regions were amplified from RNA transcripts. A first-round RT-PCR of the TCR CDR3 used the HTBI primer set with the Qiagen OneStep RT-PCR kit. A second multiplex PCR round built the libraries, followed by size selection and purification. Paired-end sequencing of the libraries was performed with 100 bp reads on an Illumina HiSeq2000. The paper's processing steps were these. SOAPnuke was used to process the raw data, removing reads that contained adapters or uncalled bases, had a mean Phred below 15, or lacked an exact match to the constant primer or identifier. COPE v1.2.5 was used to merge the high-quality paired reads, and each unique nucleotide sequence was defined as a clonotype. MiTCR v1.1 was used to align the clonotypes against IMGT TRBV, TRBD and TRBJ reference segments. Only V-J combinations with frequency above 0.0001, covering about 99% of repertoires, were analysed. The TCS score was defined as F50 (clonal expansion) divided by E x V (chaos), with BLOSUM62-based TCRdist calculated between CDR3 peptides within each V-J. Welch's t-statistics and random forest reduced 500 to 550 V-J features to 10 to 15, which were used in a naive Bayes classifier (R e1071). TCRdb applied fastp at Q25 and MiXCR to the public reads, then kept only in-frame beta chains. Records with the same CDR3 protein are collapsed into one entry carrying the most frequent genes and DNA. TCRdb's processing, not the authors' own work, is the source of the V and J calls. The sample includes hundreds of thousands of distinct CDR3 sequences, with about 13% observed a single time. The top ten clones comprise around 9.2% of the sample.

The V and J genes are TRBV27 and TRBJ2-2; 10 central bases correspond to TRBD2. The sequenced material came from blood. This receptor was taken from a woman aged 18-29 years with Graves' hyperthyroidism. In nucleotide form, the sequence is TGTGCCAGCAGTCCGGGACTAGCGTCTGGCGGGGAGCTGTTTTTT. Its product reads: CASSPGLASGGELFF.